What follows are 30 T cell receptor beta chains derived from one specimen sequenced in a study of T cells after yellow fever vaccination. TCRdb re-derived calls from the 5' RACE reads in MiXCR, one entry per CDR3 protein. The table includes roughly 160,000 distinct CDR3 sequences, about 7% detected once. The sample in question was CD4+ T cells sorted from PBMCs, obtained more than 4 days after the first yellow fever vaccination. The source of these receptors is a man in his late teens or twenties who received the YFV17D yellow fever vaccine.

This clonotype turned up a few times. The chain employs TRBV21-1 and TRBJ2-1; the table's D gene call, TRBD2, was not cross checked with the DNA. TRBV21-1 is a pseudogene segment. The CDR3 covers 20 residues. The CDR3 reads CASSKGGTSGGSSSYNEQFF. CDR3 bases: TGTGCCAGCAGCAAAGGTGGGACTAGCGGGGGGTCTAGCTCCTACAATGAGCAGTTCTTC.

This clonotype was counted many times. V gene TRBV7-2 combines with J gene TRBJ1-6; 12 nucleotides line up with TRBD1. V trimming: 1 base; J trimming: 10 bases; junction bases outside the gene matches: 2. The germline V gene encodes CDR1 SGHTA and CDR2 FQGNSA. This CDR3 has 15 residues. The CDR3 loop is CASSLGGTGGSPLHF. The CDR3 DNA sequence: TGTGCCAGCAGCTTAGGTGGGACAGGGGGCTCACCCCTCCACTTT.

The gene calls are TRBV10-3 and TRBJ2-7; TRBD2 agrees at 12 bases. CDR1 is ENHRY, CDR2 SYGVKD, per germline. V lost 4 bases and J lost 3; bases outside the gene matches: 7. The CDR3 loop spans 16 amino acids. The CDR3 DNA reads TGTGCCATCAGTGGGACTAGCGGGGTGGGCTTCTACGAGCAGTACTTC. This codes for CAISGTSGVGFYEQYF.

This clonotype has at least ten counts. The chain uses TRBV6-5 and TRBJ1-1; 8 positions match TRBD1. This CDR3 is built from 14 residues. V shed 5 bases and J 5 bases; nucleotides not matched to a gene: 7. CDR1 is MNHEY, CDR2 SVGAGI, per germline. The CDR3 spells CASSRTGLGTEAFF. The CDR3 bases are TGTGCCAGCAGTCGGACAGGGTTAGGAACTGAAGCTTTCTTT.

This clonotype was seen repeatedly, ten times or more. The gene calls are TRBV5-4 and TRBJ2-1, with TRBD2 matching over 10 bases. The CDR3 runs 16 residues. The germline CDR1 and CDR2 sequences are SGHNT and YYREEE (reference sequence). The J segment lost 8 bases and the V segment lost 0 bases, leaving 8 bases of the junction unmatched. The CDR3 region is CASSLGLAGARDEQFF. The CDR3 bases are TGTGCCAGCAGCTTGGGGCTAGCGGGGGCGAGGGATGAGCAGTTCTTC. Filled out from reference TRBV5-4 and TRBJ2-1, the complete variable domain reads ETGVTQSPTHLIKTRGQQVTLRCSSQSGHNTVSWYQQALGQGPQFIFQYYREEENGRGNFPPRFSGLQFPNYSSELNVNALELDDSALYLCASSLGLAGARDEQFFGPGTRLTVL.

The sample holds a few counts of this clonotype. The chain joins TRBV9 to TRBJ1-1, with D possibly being TRBD1 (6 bases). This CDR3 has 17 amino acids. Trimming pared 0 bases from V and 9 bases from J, leaving 24 bases between. The germline V gene has CDR1 SGDLS and CDR2 YYNGEE. In DNA form, the CDR3 reads TGTGCCAGCAGCGTAGCACAGGGTTTTTGGGATCGATACAAAGCTTTCTTT. Translated, it gives CASSVAQGFWDRYKAFF.

V is TRBV12-3 or TRBV12-4 and J is TRBJ1-6, with a weak D call TRBD1 (5 bases). V was trimmed by 3 bases and J by 7 bases, leaving 16 bases between them. The CDR3 contains 16 residues. The CDR3 reads CASSLRGSSPNSPLHF. The CDR3 bases are TGTGCCAGCAGTTTGCGGGGGTCTTCGCCAAATTCACCCCTCCACTTT.

This clonotype was seen more than once but under ten times. The chain joins TRBV7-9 to TRBJ2-2; 8 bases are a match to TRBD1. The CDR3 length is 15 residues. After removal of 4 bases from V and 5 bases from J, the junction contained 6 bases not matched to a gene. Germline loops: CDR1 SEHNR, CDR2 FQNEAQ (reference sequence). This chain's CDR3 is CASSSRQGITGELFF. In DNA, the CDR3 is TGTGCCAGCAGCTCAAGACAGGGGATAACCGGGGAGCTGTTTTTT.

The chain recombines TRBV4-2 with TRBJ2-5, with 7 bases that match TRBD2. Germline CDR1 reads LGHNA; CDR2 reads YNFKEQ. The junction had 8 bases not matched to a gene; V was cut back by 4 bases and J by 0 bases. CDR3 length: 16 residues. The chain's CDR3 is CASSRGGGDYQETQYF. The CDR3 DNA sequence: TGTGCCAGCAGCCGGGGGGGTGGTGATTACCAAGAGACCCAGTACTTC.

The chain combines TRBV11-2 with TRBJ1-6; D uncertain. The germline V and J ends were trimmed by 5 bases and 6 bases, with 23 bases remaining between them. Germline V CDR1 and CDR2: SGHAT, FQNNGV. The CDR3 spans 18 residues. The CDR3 nucleotides read TGTGCCAGCAGCCTCACGTCAGGAGCGGGAGATACTAATTCACCCCTCCACTTT. This gives the protein CASSLTSGAGDTNSPLHF.

This clonotype was picked up many times. The rearrangement links TRBV5-8 to TRBJ2-5; D is perhaps TRBD2 (6 bases). V was cut by 3 bases and J by 4 bases, with 16 bases left in between. The CDR3 length is 15 residues. Germline CDR1 SGHTS, CDR2 YDEGEE. The DNA for the CDR3 is TGTGCCAGCAGCTCGGGAAGGAGGGGCGCAGAGACCCAGTACTTC. Its protein product is CASSSGRRGAETQYF.

CDR3 nucleotides: TGTGCCAGCAGCCAAGATACGGCCACAGATACGCAGTATTTT. Its translation: CASSQDTATDTQYF. This chain links TRBV3-1 with TRBJ2-3; D gene ambiguous. The CDR3 spans 14 residues. Trimming stripped 0 bases from V and 2 bases from J, with 6 bases between. In germline, CDR1 is LGHDT, CDR2 YNNKEL (reference sequence).

This clonotype occurred many times. The chain has TRBV5-4 and TRBJ1-6, with D possibly matching TRBD1 (5 bases). The CDR3 spans 15 residues. Germline CDR1 and CDR2: SGHNT and YYREEE (reference sequence). V was cut by 0 bases and J by 10 bases, with 14 bases left in between. The CDR3 spells CASSLGAQGPSPLHF. The CDR3 DNA reads as TGTGCCAGCAGCTTGGGTGCGCAGGGCCCCTCACCCCTCCACTTT.

In this sample, this clonotype turned up many times. This rearrangement joins TRBV7-2 to TRBJ2-7, with D maybe TRBD1 (5 bases). This CDR3 contains 14 residues. Germline assignment: CDR1 SGHTA and CDR2 FQGNSA. V was trimmed by 8 bases and J by 6 bases, leaving 20 bases between them. In DNA form, the CDR3 reads TGTGCCAGCTCCCCCACGGGCCAGGGAACCGAGCAGTACGTC. Its translation is CASSPTGQGTEQYV.

This rearrangement joins TRBV7-9 to TRBJ1-2; 8 nucleotides align to TRBD1. The length of the CDR3 is 15 residues. Losses at the gene ends were 1 base for V and 6 bases for J; bases not matched to a gene: 7. In germline, CDR1 is SEHNR, CDR2 FQNEAQ (reference sequence). The CDR3 sequence: CASSLVGDRSHGYTF. For the CDR3, the DNA is TGTGCCAGCAGCTTAGTGGGGGACAGGAGTCATGGCTACACCTTC.

This clonotype was detected a few times. V usage is TRBV5-1 and J usage is TRBJ2-5, with TRBD2 identical over 7 bases. Germline V CDR1 and CDR2: SGHRS, YFSETQ. After removal of 4 bases from V and 1 base from J, the junction contained 10 bases not matched to a gene. CDR3 size: 16 residues. CDR3 residues: CASSPEGSGSQETQYF. CDR3 in DNA: TGCGCCAGCAGCCCTGAGGGTAGCGGGTCCCAAGAGACCCAGTACTTC.

This clonotype was counted many times. At one end the junction does not follow the germline gene, possibly because of a read error. This rearrangement joins TRBV3-1 to TRBJ2-5; a weak D match, TRBD1 (8 bases). Germline-derived CDR1 and CDR2 are LGHDT and YNNKEL (reference sequence). CDR3 length: 20 amino acids. In DNA, the CDR3 is TGTGCCAGCAGCCAAGAAGCCCGGCACAGGGGGGGGCTAGATCCCGAGATCCAGTACTTC. Residues: CASSQEARHRGGLDPEIQYF.

This clonotype was counted at least ten times. The chain combines TRBV6-2 or TRBV6-3 with TRBJ1-1; D unresolved. This CDR3 region has 15 residues. V gave up 8 bases and J gave up 0 bases, with 16 bases separating them. Germline V lookup: CDR1 MNHEY, CDR2 SVGEGT. The CDR3 is CASREGDLLNTEAFF. The CDR3 DNA reads as TGTGCCAGCCGAGAAGGAGATCTGTTGAACACTGAAGCTTTCTTT.

This clonotype has ten or more counts. V gene TRBV6-4 combines with J gene TRBJ1-5; D call uncertain. The germline CDR1 and CDR2 sequences are MRHNA and SNTAGT. The CDR3 sequence is 12 residues long. The V gene lost 8 bases and the J gene lost 9 bases, with 14 bases spanning the gap. The CDR3 bases are TGTGCCAGCCCAGCCCTTAGGAGGCCCCAGCATTTT. Encoded protein: CASPALRRPQHF.

This clonotype came up many times. The chain is built from TRBV10-1 and TRBJ2-7, with 11 positions matching TRBD1. V dropped 6 bases and J dropped 3; count of bases not matched to a gene: 4. The germline V gene has CDR1 WNHNN and CDR2 SYGVQD (reference sequence). The CDR3 sequence is 14 residues long. In nucleotides, the CDR3 is TGCGCCAGCAGCTCCGGGACAGGGGGCTACGAGCAGTACTTC. Its protein product is CASSSGTGGYEQYF.

In its sample, this clonotype was seen many times. V usage is TRBV12-3 or TRBV12-4 and J usage is TRBJ2-1; 8 positions agree with TRBD1. The CDR3 loop spans 15 amino acids. J gave up 1 base and V 6 bases, and 5 bases lay outside the gene matches. The CDR3 loop reads CASSTDRASYNEQFF. Here the CDR3 DNA reads TGTGCCAGCAGCACGGACAGGGCATCCTACAATGAGCAGTTCTTC.

This clonotype was observed at least ten times. CDR3 DNA: TGTGCCAGCAGTTTGTACAGAAACACTGAAGCTTTCTTT. Translated, it gives CASSLYRNTEAFF. The V call is TRBV12-3 or TRBV12-4, the J call TRBJ1-1, with unresolved D. The CDR3 length is 13 residues. Between the trimmed V and J ends, which lost 3 bases and 2 bases, there was a span of 7 bases.

The chain employs TRBV19 and TRBJ2-2; D is ambiguous. The CDR3 runs 14 residues. Germline V gene data show CDR1 as LNHDA and CDR2 as SQIVND (reference sequence). Between the trimmed V and J ends, which lost 3 bases and 2 bases, there was a span of 7 bases. The DNA of the CDR3 is TGTGCCAGTAGTATGACCTTCAACACCGGGGAGCTGTTTTTT. Translation: CASSMTFNTGELFF.

The sample holds a few counts of this clonotype. The gene calls are TRBV6-1 and TRBJ2-1; 8 bases fit TRBD2. With 3 bases clipped from V and 9 bases from J, the junction kept 7 bases outside the gene matches. CDR1 is MNHNS, CDR2 SASEGT, per germline. This CDR3 has 14 amino acids. The CDR3 spells CASSDAIAGREQFF. The CDR3 DNA reads TGTGCCAGCAGTGACGCTATAGCGGGACGTGAGCAGTTCTTC.

This clonotype has a count of ten or more. J is TRBJ2-5 and V is TRBV28; D is uncertain. This CDR3 comprises 13 residues. Germline CDR1 MDHEN, CDR2 SYDVKM. Trimming took off 6 bases at V and 5 bases at J, with 13 bases between the two ends. The CDR3 nucleotides read TGTGCCAGCAGCTCCCCGAACGGGGAGACCCAGTACTTC. Its translation: CASSSPNGETQYF.

This clonotype was seen only a few times. This chain links TRBV6-6 with TRBJ1-1; D is possibly TRBD1 (5 bases). Trimming cost V 2 bases and J 6 bases, with 7 bases left between them. The CDR3 has 12 residues. The V gene's germline CDR1 is MNHNY and CDR2 SVGAGI (reference sequence). In DNA form, the CDR3 reads TGTGCCAGCAGTTACACGGGGGCTGAAGCTTTCTTT. This codes for CASSYTGAEAFF.

V is TRBV5-4 and J is TRBJ2-3; D not resolved. Germline loops: CDR1 SGHNT, CDR2 YYREEE (reference sequence). V was shortened by 2 bases and J by 0 bases, with 10 bases between the two germline ends. This CDR3 has 15 residues. CDR3 in amino acids: CASSLSAESTDTQYF. For the CDR3, the DNA is TGTGCCAGCAGCTTATCCGCGGAGAGCACAGATACGCAGTATTTT. Combining the CDR3 with reference TRBV5-4 and TRBJ2-3 gives the whole variable domain ETGVTQSPTHLIKTRGQQVTLRCSSQSGHNTVSWYQQALGQGPQFIFQYYREEENGRGNFPPRFSGLQFPNYSSELNVNALELDDSALYLCASSLSAESTDTQYFGPGTRLTVL.

This clonotype showed up just a few times. V is TRBV28 and J is TRBJ2-3; 7 bases agree with TRBD2. Germline CDR1 MDHEN, CDR2 SYDVKM. V lost 3 bases, J lost 6 bases, and 6 bases stayed unmatched. The CDR3 totals 14 residues. CDR3 loop: CASSFGLEADTQYF. The CDR3 nucleotides read TGTGCCAGCAGTTTCGGACTAGAGGCCGATACGCAGTATTTT.

The chain is built from TRBV7-2 and TRBJ2-5, with TRBD1 as a possible D gene (6 bases). The CDR3 covers 17 residues. V was pared by 6 bases and J by 2 bases, with 22 bases between. Germline lookup yields CDR1 SGHTA and CDR2 FQGNSA. CDR3 in amino acids: CASSLFLDSIKQETQYF. CDR3 sequence (DNA): TGTGCCAGCAGTCTTTTTTTGGACAGTATTAAGCAAGAGACCCAGTACTTC.

V and J are TRBV6-2 or TRBV6-3 and TRBJ2-1, with D possibly matching TRBD1 (7 bases). V was clipped by 0 bases and J by 8 bases, with 14 bases between them. Germline V gene data show CDR1 as MNHEY and CDR2 as SVGEGT. The CDR3 runs 15 residues. CDR3 bases: TGTGCCAGCAGTTACTCGGCAGGGGGGCACGATGAGCAGTTCTTC. Protein product: CASSYSAGGHDEQFF.